The 29 T cell receptor beta chains reported below all come from one sample, sequenced in a study of OX40 agonist ivuxolimab in advanced cancers. Receptor libraries were prepared by the immunoSEQ multiplex PCR assay. TCRdb holds this immuneACCESS table with in-frame rearrangements only. Some clones are missing; in checked studies, unresolved V genes explain under half, and the rest has no known cause. The sample data list over 15,000 clones, and less than 90% of these were observed just once. The ten largest clones take up about a sixth of the sample. The material sequenced was CD4+ or CD8+ T cells sorted from blood, taken in a trial of the OX40 agonist ivuxolimab. All receptors come from an adult with an advanced solid tumor such as melanoma, head and neck, liver or kidney cancer.

V is TRBV7-2 and J is TRBJ2-7; D is ambiguous. Germline values: CDR1 SGHTA, CDR2 FQGNSA. Deletions cut 5 bases from V and 0 bases from J, with 14 bases between. CDR3 size: 15 residues. This CDR3 reads CASSGRSTPSYEQYF. CDR3 nucleotides: TGTGCCAGCAGCGGCCGCAGTACACCCTCCTACGAGCAGTACTTC.

The chain couples TRBV7-2 to TRBJ1-1; 7 nucleotides match TRBD1. This CDR3 is 14 amino acids long. Germline CDR1 reads SGHTA; CDR2 reads FQGNSA. The V gene end was trimmed by 5 bases and the J gene end by 3 bases; junction bases not matched to a gene: 6. This CDR3 reads CASSTRGWYTEAFF. In nucleotides, the CDR3 is TGTGCCAGCAGCACCAGGGGGTGGTACACTGAAGCTTTCTTT.

CDR3 coding DNA: TGTGCCAGCAGCCCTTCCTATAATTCACCCCTCCACTTT. Protein product: CASSPSYNSPLHF. The J gene is TRBJ1-6, the V gene TRBV14; no definite D call. Germline CDR1 SGHDN, CDR2 FVKESK. This CDR3 is built from 13 residues. The V gene lost 4 bases and the J gene lost 1 base, with 2 bases spanning the gap. Variable domain in full (rest from reference TRBV14 and TRBJ1-6): EAGVTQFPSHSVIEKGQTVTLRCDPISGHDNLYWYRRVMGKEIKFLLHFVKESKQDESGMPNNRFLAERTGGTYSTLKVQPAELEDSGVYFCASSPSYNSPLHFGNGTRLTVT.

The chain links TRBV7-9 to TRBJ2-7, with a tentative D call TRBD2 (5 bases). The ends were cut back, 2 bases at V and 7 bases at J, with 15 bases in the middle. Germline V lookup: CDR1 SEHNR, CDR2 FQNEAQ (reference sequence). There are 14 residues in the CDR3. The CDR3 here is CASSLPTTSGEQYF. In DNA form, the CDR3 reads TGTGCCAGCAGCTTACCGACAACTAGTGGGGAGCAGTACTTC.

As concerns this clone: One junction end disagrees with the germline gene, perhaps due to a read error. This chain connects TRBV7-9 to TRBJ2-7, with 9 bases identical to TRBD1. The CDR3 consists of 15 residues. Germline-derived CDR1 and CDR2 are SEHNR and FQNEAQ (reference sequence). The CDR3 sequence: CTSSRTRTGDYEQYF. The DNA for the CDR3 is TGTACCAGCAGCCGGACCCGGACAGGGGACTACGAGCAGTACTTC.

The rearrangement uses TRBV30 and TRBJ2-7; the match to TRBD2 covers 9 bases. The CDR3 contains 12 residues. With V trimmed by 8 bases and J by 9 bases, 11 bases remained unmatched. Germline CDR1 GTSNPN, CDR2 SVGIG (reference sequence). The CDR3 coding sequence is TGTGCCGGACGAACCCCAGCGGGAGGGCAGTACTTC. This gives the protein CAGRTPAGGQYF.

V gene TRBV2 combines with J gene TRBJ2-7; 10 nucleotides align to TRBD2. Germline assignment: CDR1 SNHLY and CDR2 FYNNEI. The ends lost 4 bases at V and 5 bases at J; junction bases unmatched: 8. This CDR3 region has 15 residues. The chain's CDR3 is CASSGGTSDQDEQYF. CDR3 coding DNA: TGTGCCAGCAGTGGTGGGACTAGCGATCAGGACGAGCAGTACTTC.

V gene TRBV4-3 combines with J gene TRBJ1-2; 9 positions agree with TRBD1. This CDR3 spans 15 amino acids. Germline V CDR1 and CDR2: LGHNA, YSLEER. V shed 0 bases and J 7 bases; nucleotides not matched to a gene: 6. The CDR3 protein is CASSQDTGGFFGYTF. The CDR3 region has the DNA TGCGCCAGCAGCCAAGATACAGGGGGCTTCTTTGGCTACACCTTC.

The V gene is TRBV5-4, the J gene TRBJ2-3; TRBD1 aligns across 7 bases. The CDR3 runs 15 residues. J gave up 0 bases and V 3 bases, and 4 bases lay outside the gene matches. Per the germline V gene, CDR1 is SGHNT and CDR2 is YYREEE (reference sequence). For the CDR3, the DNA is TGTGCCAGCAGCTCCCGACAGGGAAGCACAGATACGCAGTATTTT. The encoded protein is CASSSRQGSTDTQYF.

V gene TRBV7-2 combines with J gene TRBJ1-6; D is possibly TRBD1 (6 bases). The CDR3 covers 15 residues. Germline V lookup: CDR1 SGHTA, CDR2 FQGNSA. The V end lost 4 bases, the J end lost 6 bases, and 13 bases lay between the germline ends. The CDR3 region is CASSSDQGFNSPLHF. The DNA of the CDR3 is TGTGCCAGCAGCTCGGACCAGGGGTTTAATTCACCCCTCCACTTT.

This sequence joins TRBV7-2 and TRBJ1-1, with D hard to call. The V end was cut by 5 bases, the J end by 1 base, with 8 bases between. Germline values: CDR1 SGHTA, CDR2 FQGNSA. The CDR3 contains 13 residues. The CDR3 is CASSPQANTEAFF. CDR3 nucleotide sequence: TGTGCCAGCAGCCCTCAGGCGAACACTGAAGCTTTCTTT.

The table lists this clone with a few counts. This chain connects TRBV5-4 to TRBJ2-7; D gene ambiguous. Trimming pared 0 bases from V and 7 bases from J, leaving 5 bases between. Germline CDR1 SGHNT, CDR2 YYREEE (reference sequence). This CDR3 is built from 11 residues. CDR3 sequence: CASSLGGEQYF. CDR3 DNA: TGTGCCAGCAGCTTGGGGGGAGAGCAGTACTTC. The entire variable domain, with the rest obtained from reference TRBV5-4 and TRBJ2-7, is as follows: ETGVTQSPTHLIKTRGQQVTLRCSSQSGHNTVSWYQQALGQGPQFIFQYYREEENGRGNFPPRFSGLQFPNYSSELNVNALELDDSALYLCASSLGGEQYFGPGTRLTVT.

Only one count was recorded for this clone. V and J are TRBV15 and TRBJ1-4, with D hard to call. There are 16 residues in the CDR3. The germline V gene has CDR1 LNHNV and CDR2 YYDKDF (reference sequence). Trimming took 1 base from V and 3 from J, leaving 12 bases between them. Here the CDR3 reads CATSRGQPVANEKLFF. For the CDR3, the DNA is TGTGCCACCAGCAGAGGGCAGCCGGTGGCTAATGAAAAACTGTTTTTT.

The chain uses TRBV18 and TRBJ1-5, with TRBD1 matching over 9 bases. This CDR3 region has 17 residues. The germline V gene encodes CDR1 KGHSH and CDR2 LQKENI. V gave up 5 bases and J gave up 0 bases; unmatched junction bases: 8. The CDR3 sequence is CASSADRGRFSNQPQHF. The CDR3 DNA follows: TGTGCCAGCTCAGCGGACAGGGGCCGTTTTAGCAATCAGCCCCAGCATTTT.

The CDR3 protein is CASSEEGYTEAFF. CDR3 nucleotides: TGTGCCAGCAGTGAAGAAGGGTACACTGAAGCTTTCTTT. The rearrangement links TRBV2 to TRBJ1-1, with D uncertain. CDR3 length: 13 residues. V was cut by 1 base and J by 3 bases, with 6 bases left in between. From germline, CDR1 is SNHLY and CDR2 FYNNEI.

The CDR3 is CASTVNPGLTYEQYF. The CDR3 DNA is TGCGCCAGCACCGTAAACCCGGGACTTACCTACGAGCAGTACTTC. This chain connects TRBV10-2 to TRBJ2-7, with D perhaps TRBD2 (6 bases). Germline V gene sequence: CDR1 WSHSY, CDR2 SAAADI. Trimming stripped 7 bases from V and 2 bases from J, with 18 bases between. This CDR3 contains 15 residues.

The chain joins TRBV19 to TRBJ1-2; D possibly corresponds to TRBD1 (6 bases). This CDR3 comprises 15 residues. Trimming took 4 bases from V and 0 from J, leaving 12 bases between them. CDR1 is LNHDA, CDR2 SQIVND, per germline (reference sequence). The CDR3 reads CASSTGDKSNYGYTF. CDR3 in DNA: TGTGCCAGTAGTACCGGGGACAAATCTAACTATGGCTACACCTTC.

The chain is built from TRBV6-6 and TRBJ2-7, with TRBD1 identical over 7 bases. Germline-derived CDR1 and CDR2 are MNHNY and SVGAGI (reference sequence). This CDR3 has 15 residues. V lost 2 bases, J lost 4 bases, and 8 bases stayed unmatched. This chain's CDR3 is CASSYPRDSRYEQYF. Written as DNA, the CDR3 is TGTGCCAGCAGTTACCCACGGGACAGTAGGTACGAGCAGTACTTC.

This chain uses TRBV6-5 with TRBJ1-2, with TRBD1 as a possible D gene (6 bases). This CDR3 contains 14 residues. The germline V gene encodes CDR1 MNHEY and CDR2 SVGAGI. V lost 4 bases and J lost 8, with 17 bases in between. CDR3 DNA: TGTGCCAGCAGTTTGGGGTCCTTTGGGGGCGGCTACACCTTC. It specifies CASSLGSFGGGYTF.

The J gene is TRBJ2-1, the V gene TRBV29-1; D call uncertain. Trimming stripped 4 bases from V and 3 bases from J, with 10 bases between. The germline V gene has CDR1 SQVTM and CDR2 ANQGSEA. The CDR3 covers 13 residues. This chain's CDR3 is CSVASPDYNEQFF. CDR3 nucleotide sequence: TGCAGCGTTGCTTCGCCGGACTACAATGAGCAGTTCTTC.

The CDR3 nucleotides are TGTGCCAGCAGCCTCGATAATTCACCCCTCCACTTT. Translating gives CASSLDNSPLHF. The rearrangement links TRBV7-3 to TRBJ1-6; D unresolved. V shed 5 bases and J shed 5 bases, with 4 bases lying between them. This CDR3 has 12 amino acids. Germline assignment: CDR1 SGHTA and CDR2 FQGTGA.

J is TRBJ2-3 and V is TRBV4-2; TRBD2 matches at 7 bases. The V gene end was trimmed by 1 base and the J gene end by 5 bases; junction bases not matched to a gene: 6. CDR3 length: 15 residues. Germline loops: CDR1 LGHNA, CDR2 YNFKEQ. CDR3 sequence: CASSQAAGRVDTQYF. The CDR3 DNA sequence: TGTGCCAGCAGCCAAGCAGCGGGAAGGGTAGATACGCAGTATTTT.

This chain connects TRBV6-5 to TRBJ1-1, with 10 bases that match TRBD1. Germline V gene data show CDR1 as MNHEY and CDR2 as SVGAGI. This CDR3 is built from 14 residues. Germline trimming cut 6 bases from V and 1 base from J; bases unmatched to any gene: 2. The CDR3 DNA follows: TGTGCCAGCAGGCGACAGGGGGCGAACACTGAAGCTTTCTTT. Amino acid sequence: CASRRQGANTEAFF.

The chain combines TRBV14 with TRBJ1-6; D ambiguous. CDR1 SGHDN and CDR2 FVKESK come from the germline V gene. V was clipped by 0 bases and J by 6 bases, with 12 bases between them. The CDR3 runs to 16 residues. The CDR3: CASSQEGRALNSPLHF. DNA for the CDR3: TGTGCCAGCAGCCAAGAAGGCAGAGCCCTTAATTCACCCCTCCACTTT.

This clone has just one count. V usage is TRBV11-3 and J usage is TRBJ2-5, with D perhaps TRBD2 (5 bases). Trimming removed 1 base from V and 0 bases from J, with 9 bases in between. The CDR3 spans 15 residues. CDR1 and CDR2 (germline): SGHNT, YENEEA. CDR3 coding DNA: TGTGCCAGCAGCTTAGTTGGCGGGTACCAAGAGACCCAGTACTTC. Translated, it gives CASSLVGGYQETQYF.

The chain has TRBV5-8 and TRBJ2-7; 10 bases align to TRBD2. The V gene's germline CDR1 is SGHTS and CDR2 YDEGEE. The CDR3 sequence is 15 residues long. J was trimmed by 5 bases and V by 0 bases; bases with no gene match: 5. DNA of the CDR3: TGTGCCAGCAGCTTGGAGCCTAGCGGGAGCCACGAGCAGTACTTC. This codes for CASSLEPSGSHEQYF.

The V and J genes are TRBV19 and TRBJ1-4; TRBD1 matches at 10 bases. Germline CDR1 LNHDA, CDR2 SQIVND (reference sequence). The V segment lost 6 bases and the J segment 2 bases; nucleotides outside the gene matches: 3. The CDR3 spans 15 residues. The CDR3 loop reads CASRRQGATNEKLFF. The DNA for the CDR3 is TGTGCCAGTAGAAGACAGGGGGCGACTAATGAAAAACTGTTTTTT.

V is TRBV7-8 and J is TRBJ1-4; 8 bases agree with TRBD1. CDR1 SGHVS and CDR2 FQNEAQ come from the germline V gene. V was clipped by 1 base and J by 4 bases; unmatched bases: 2. CDR3 length: 15 amino acids. CDR3 sequence reads: CASSLVTGGNEKLFF. CDR3 bases: TGTGCCAGCAGCTTAGTAACAGGGGGTAATGAAAAACTGTTTTTT.

The chain joins TRBV14 to TRBJ2-3, with 11 positions matching TRBD2. This CDR3 comprises 14 residues. Germline V gene data show CDR1 as SGHDN and CDR2 as FVKESK. V was pared by 1 base and J by 6 bases, with 0 bases of the junction left unmatched. The CDR3 nucleotides read TGTGCCAGCAGCCAAGGGACTAGCGGGGATACGCAGTATTTT. This sequence encodes CASSQGTSGDTQYF. The full variable domain, rest sourced from reference TRBV14 and TRBJ2-3, is EAGVTQFPSHSVIEKGQTVTLRCDPISGHDNLYWYRRVMGKEIKFLLHFVKESKQDESGMPNNRFLAERTGGTYSTLKVQPAELEDSGVYFCASSQGTSGDTQYFGPGTRLTVL.